This T cell receptor (beta chain) was found in a study of blood T cell repertoires in COVID-19. Study at large: The United States, Italy and Spain provided the acute and convalescent COVID-19 samples. Sources were T cells, B-cell-depleted T cells, or PBMCs; the material itself was cDNA or gDNA.

Only in-frame clones appear in the TCRdb table, and some are missing; sequencing was by immunoSEQ multiplex PCR. This table holds more than 80,000 clones, roughly 87% found once. This CDR3 is 12 amino acids long. CDR1 is SQVTM, CDR2 ANQGSEA, per germline. V gave up 7 bases and J gave up 4 bases, with 13 bases separating them. In Seattle, patients joined the study during active infection and were tracked longitudinally. The receptor was derived from a man between 18 and 35 years old with COVID-19, enrolled during active disease. Sequencing input: peripheral blood. The gene calls are TRBV29-1 and TRBJ1-1, with a tentative D call TRBD1 (5 bases). CDR3 nucleotide sequence: TGCAGCGCCCCAGGGCTGTCCACTGAAGCTTTCTTT. It translates to CSAPGLSTEAFF.